These T cell receptor beta chains were read from a single sample in a study of blood T cell repertoires in COVID-19. Sequenced by immunoSEQ multiplex PCR; TCRdb stores in-frame clones only, minus some. The table has around 400,000 clones, about 89% seen once. The sequencing input was peripheral blood. The receptors were gathered from a man between 40 and 49 years old with acute or convalescent COVID-19. The CDR3 runs from the conserved cysteine through the conserved F or W. A D gene is named only where the DNA matches it firmly. Not every row has a clone size; where given, it reads once, few, many or a size class.

>NA|TRBJ2-7|TRBV30|TRBD1
TGTGCCTGGAGTACGGACAGGGGGGGCTACGAGCAGTACTTC
CAWSTDRGGYEQYF
>NA|TRBJ2-2|TRBV19|TRBD1
TGTGCCAGTACGGACAGGCTAAGGAGGCGGAACGGGGAGCTGTTTTTT
CASTDRLRRRNGELFF
>NA|TRBJ1-5|TRBV7-3|TRBD1
TGTGCCAGCAGCCCGGACAGGGTCAATCAGCCCCAGCATTTT
CASSPDRVNQPQHF
>NA|TRBJ2-2|TRBV3-1/TRBV3-2|NA
TGTGCCAGCAGCCTCAACCAGGGTACCGGGGAGCTGTTTTTT
CASSLNQGTGELFF
>NA|TRBJ2-7|TRBV7-8|NA
TGTGCCAGCAGTTCCTCCGGAGGCTACGAGCAGTACTTC
CASSSSGGYEQYF
>few|TRBJ1-3|TRBV27|NA
TGTGCCAGCAGTTTTACAGGCGACTCTGGAAACACCATATATTTT
CASSFTGDSGNTIYF
>NA|TRBJ2-2|TRBV6-5|NA
TGTGCCAGCAGTTACCGATACAACGGGGAGCTGTTTTTT
CASSYRYNGELFF
>NA|TRBJ2-7|TRBV6-9|NA
TGTGCCAGCAGTTTGAGGATACCCCCCTACGAGCAGTACTTC
CASSLRIPPYEQYF
>few|TRBJ2-1|TRBV5-1|TRBD2
TGCGCCAGCAGCGAAGCACCCCGACTAGCGGCAATAAGCTCCTACAATGAGCAGTTCTTC
CASSEAPRLAAISSYNEQFF
>NA|TRBJ2-1|TRBV7-9|TRBD2
TGTGCCAGCAGCCGGACTAGCGGGACTAACTTCCACAATGAGCAGTTCTTC
CASSRTSGTNFHNEQFF
>NA|TRBJ2-4|TRBV4-2|TRBD2
TGTGCCAGCAGCCAAGAGGTGTCTAGCGGGAGTGGAACCAAAAACATTCAGTACTTC
CASSQEVSSGSGTKNIQYF
>once|TRBJ1-2|TRBV15|NA
TGTGCCACCAGCAGAGGATCGCGGGACTCGGACTATGGCTACACCTTC
CATSRGSRDSDYGYTF
>NA|TRBJ1-6|TRBV19|NA
TGTGCCAGCTCTCCGTCGGGTGGGTCACCCCTCCACTTT
CASSPSGGSPLHF
>few|TRBJ1-1|TRBV5-1|NA
TGCGCCAGCAGCCCGCAGTGGGGGGGCACTGAAGCTTTCTTT
CASSPQWGGTEAFF
>NA|TRBJ1-2|TRBV30|NA
TGTGCCTGGTCATACCAGGTGCGCTACACCTTC
CAWSYQVRYTF
>NA|TRBJ1-2|TRBV20-1|NA
TGCAGTGCGAAGGCGGGCTATGGCTACACCTTC
CSAKAGYGYTF
>NA|TRBJ1-4|TRBV2|NA
TGTGCCAGCAGAGGGGAAGCGACTAATGAAAAACTGTTTTTT
CASRGEATNEKLFF
>NA|TRBJ1-1|TRBV11-3|NA
TGTGCCAGCAGCTTAGAAGGGGGCACTGAAGCTTTCTTT
CASSLEGGTEAFF